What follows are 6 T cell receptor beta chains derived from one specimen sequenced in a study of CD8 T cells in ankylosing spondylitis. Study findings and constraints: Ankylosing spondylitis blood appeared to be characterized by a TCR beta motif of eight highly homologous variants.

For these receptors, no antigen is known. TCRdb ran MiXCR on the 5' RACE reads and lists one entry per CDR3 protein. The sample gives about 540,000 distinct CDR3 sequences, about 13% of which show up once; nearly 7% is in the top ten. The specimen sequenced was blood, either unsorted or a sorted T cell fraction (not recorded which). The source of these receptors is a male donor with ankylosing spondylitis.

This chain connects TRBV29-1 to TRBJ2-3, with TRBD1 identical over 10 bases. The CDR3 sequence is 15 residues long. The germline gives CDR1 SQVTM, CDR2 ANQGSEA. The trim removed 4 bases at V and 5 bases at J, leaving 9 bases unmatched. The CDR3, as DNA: TGCAGCGTTGTAGCCCGACAGGGGGCGGGAGATACGCAGTATTTT. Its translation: CSVVARQGAGDTQYF.

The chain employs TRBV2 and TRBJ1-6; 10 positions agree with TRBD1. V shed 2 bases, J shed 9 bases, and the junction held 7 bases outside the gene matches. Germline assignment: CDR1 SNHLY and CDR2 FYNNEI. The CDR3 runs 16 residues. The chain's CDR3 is CASSERGQGRLSPLHF. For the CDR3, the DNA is TGTGCCAGCAGTGAAAGGGGACAGGGGCGCCTTTCACCCCTCCACTTT.

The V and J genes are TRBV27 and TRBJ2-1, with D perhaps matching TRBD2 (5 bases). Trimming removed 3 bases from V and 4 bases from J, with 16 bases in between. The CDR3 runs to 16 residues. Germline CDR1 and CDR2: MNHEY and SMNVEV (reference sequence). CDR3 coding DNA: TGTGCCAGCAGTTTTCGGGCTAGCTCATTGTACAATGAGCAGTTCTTC. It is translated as CASSFRASSLYNEQFF.

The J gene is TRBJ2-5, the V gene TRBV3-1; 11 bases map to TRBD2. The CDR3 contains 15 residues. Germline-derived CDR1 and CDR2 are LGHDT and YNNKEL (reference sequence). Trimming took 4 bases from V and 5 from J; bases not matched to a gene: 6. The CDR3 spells CASSPTSGSYETQYF. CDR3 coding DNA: TGTGCCAGCAGCCCCACTAGCGGGAGTTATGAGACCCAGTACTTC.

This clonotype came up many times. The CDR3 region has the DNA TGTGCCAGCAGTTTGCAGGGGGGTGAAAAACTGTTTTTT. This gives the protein CASSLQGGEKLFF. The gene calls are TRBV12-3 or TRBV12-4 and TRBJ1-4; TRBD1 matches 7 bases. With 3 bases clipped from V and 7 bases from J, the junction kept 2 bases outside the gene matches. The CDR3 runs to 13 residues.

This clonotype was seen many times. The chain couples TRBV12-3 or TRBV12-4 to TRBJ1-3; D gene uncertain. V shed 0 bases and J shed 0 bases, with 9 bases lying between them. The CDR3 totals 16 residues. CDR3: CASSLARQRSGNTIYF. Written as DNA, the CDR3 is TGTGCCAGCAGTTTAGCCAGGCAACGCTCTGGAAACACCATATATTTT.